The 13 T cell receptor beta chains in this list originate from one sample, sequenced in a study of hypomethylating agent response in myelodysplastic syndrome. The repertoire was sequenced with immunoSEQ multiplex PCR; TCRdb's copy has only in-frame clones and lacks some. Altogether some 4,000 clones are present, more than 80% being singletons, with the ten largest covering 15% to 18%. The material was bone marrow, obtained before or after starting hypomethylating agent treatment for myelodysplastic syndrome (not recorded which). The receptors were gathered from a human donor with myelodysplastic syndrome.

This clone is a singleton in its sample. The chain couples TRBV2 to TRBJ2-1, with 12 nucleotides matching TRBD2. Trimming at V came to 3 bases and at J to 7 bases, leaving 7 bases not matched to a gene. In germline, CDR1 is SNHLY, CDR2 FYNNEI. The CDR3 totals 16 residues. The CDR3 DNA sequence: TGTGCCAGCAGTGAGCGCGCTAGCGGGGGGGGAAATGAGCAGTTCTTC. Translation: CASSERASGGGNEQFF.

The chain joins TRBV11-2 to TRBJ2-5, with unresolved D. Germline values: CDR1 SGHAT, CDR2 FQNNGV. This CDR3 has 13 amino acids. Trimming shortened V by 5 bases and J by 5 bases, and 12 bases separated the two germline ends. CDR3 loop: CASSPPVTETQYF. CDR3 nucleotide sequence: TGTGCCAGCAGCCCCCCCGTAACTGAGACCCAGTACTTC. The whole variable domain, filled in from reference TRBV11-2 and TRBJ2-5, reads EAGVAQSPRYKIIEKRQSVAFWCNPISGHATLYWYQQILGQGPKLLIQFQNNGVVDDSQLPKDRFSAERLKGVDSTLKIQPAKLEDSAVYLCASSPPVTETQYFGPGTRLLVL.

This chain uses TRBV28 with TRBJ2-3, with TRBD2 matching over 10 bases. CDR1 MDHEN and CDR2 SYDVKM come from the germline V gene. CDR3 size: 16 residues. The J segment lost 4 bases and the V segment lost 5 bases, leaving 9 bases of the junction unmatched. The CDR3 DNA sequence: TGTGCCAGCAGTCCCGCCCTAGCGGGGGCCCCAGATACGCAGTATTTT. Translating it yields CASSPALAGAPDTQYF. Full variable domain (missing parts from reference TRBV28 and TRBJ2-3): DVKVTQSSRYLVKRTGEKVFLECVQDMDHENMFWYRQDPGLGLRLIYFSYDVKMKEKGDIPEGYSVSREKKERFSLILESASTNQTSMYLCASSPALAGAPDTQYFGPGTRLTVL.

V and J are TRBV5-6 and TRBJ1-1; tentatively, D is TRBD1 (5 bases). This CDR3 has 14 residues. The germline CDR1 and CDR2 sequences are SGHDT and YYEEEE. With 4 bases removed from V and 0 bases from J, the gap between germline ends came to 10 bases. The CDR3 reads CASSGDLMNTEAFF. The CDR3, as DNA: TGTGCCAGCAGCGGGGACCTCATGAACACTGAAGCTTTCTTT.

This chain uses TRBV6-6 with TRBJ1-1; D unresolved. V was pared by 9 bases and J by 1 base, with 9 bases between. Germline V gives CDR1 MNHNY, CDR2 SVGAGI (reference sequence). The CDR3 is 12 amino acids. The DNA of the CDR3 is TGTGCCAGTTCGACCGGGAACACTGAAGCTTTCTTT. Protein product: CASSTGNTEAFF.

This clone has a single count. V usage is TRBV4-1 and J usage is TRBJ2-6, with D possibly TRBD1 on 6 matching bases. The CDR3 runs to 16 residues. Germline V lookup: CDR1 MGHRA, CDR2 YSYEKL. Trimming took 4 bases from V and 2 from J, leaving 12 bases between them. CDR3 residues: CASSLFPGAGANVLTF. The CDR3 DNA is TGCGCCAGCAGCCTGTTCCCAGGGGCTGGGGCCAACGTCCTGACTTTC.

The V gene is TRBV5-1, the J gene TRBJ2-3; D is unclear. CDR1 is SGHRS, CDR2 YFSETQ, per germline. With 4 bases removed from V and 0 bases from J, the gap between germline ends came to 6 bases. The CDR3 is 13 amino acids. CDR3 coding DNA: TGCGCCAGCAGCCCGCAGAGCACAGATACGCAGTATTTT. It is translated as CASSPQSTDTQYF.

The genes are TRBV7-9 and TRBJ2-1; D is perhaps TRBD2 (5 bases). Germline assignment: CDR1 SEHNR and CDR2 FQNEAQ (reference sequence). This CDR3 contains 12 residues. Trimming pared 1 base from V and 9 bases from J, leaving 7 bases between. Here the CDR3 DNA reads TGTGCCAGCAGCTTAGTCGAGGGTGAGCAGTTCTTC. This gives the protein CASSLVEGEQFF.

The CDR3 region has the DNA TGTGCCAGCAGTTCGCAGGGGGGCTCCTACGAGCAGTACTTC. Amino acids: CASSSQGGSYEQYF. V is TRBV6-1 and J is TRBJ2-7, with D possibly being TRBD1 (7 bases). Germline CDR1 MNHNS, CDR2 SASEGT. This CDR3 comprises 14 residues. The ends were cut back, 5 bases at V and 0 bases at J, with 11 bases in the middle.

This clone was counted between two and nine times. The chain combines TRBV2 with TRBJ2-7; 7 bases map to TRBD2. J was trimmed by 2 bases and V by 3 bases; bases with no gene match: 4. Germline V gene sequence: CDR1 SNHLY, CDR2 FYNNEI. The CDR3 consists of 14 residues. CDR3 region: CASSDRGEAYEQYF. The CDR3 DNA reads TGTGCCAGCAGTGATCGGGGGGAAGCCTACGAGCAGTACTTC.

The chain has TRBV7-6 and TRBJ2-2, with no clear D. This CDR3 is built from 13 residues. Per germline, CDR1 SGHVS and CDR2 FNYEAQ. V was cut by 1 base and J by 5 bases, with 5 bases left in between. CDR3 region: CASSLEETGELFF. The CDR3 DNA reads TGTGCCAGCAGCTTAGAGGAAACCGGGGAGCTGTTTTTT.

This chain connects TRBV28 to TRBJ2-5, with 11 bases lining up with TRBD1. CDR3 length: 16 amino acids. The V gene's germline CDR1 is MDHEN and CDR2 SYDVKM. Trimming removed 5 bases from V and 4 bases from J; junction bases left unmatched: 9. CDR3: CASSPSRTGGAETQYF. Written as DNA, the CDR3 is TGTGCCAGCAGTCCCTCTCGGACAGGGGGCGCAGAGACCCAGTACTTC.

The chain is built from TRBV4-1 and TRBJ1-5, with no clear D. Germline assignment: CDR1 MGHRA and CDR2 YSYEKL. Trimming pared 1 base from V and 0 bases from J, leaving 13 bases between. The CDR3 spans 17 residues. CDR3 protein: CASSQANFGLSNQPQHF. The CDR3 DNA sequence: TGCGCCAGCAGCCAAGCTAATTTTGGACTTAGCAATCAGCCCCAGCATTTT.